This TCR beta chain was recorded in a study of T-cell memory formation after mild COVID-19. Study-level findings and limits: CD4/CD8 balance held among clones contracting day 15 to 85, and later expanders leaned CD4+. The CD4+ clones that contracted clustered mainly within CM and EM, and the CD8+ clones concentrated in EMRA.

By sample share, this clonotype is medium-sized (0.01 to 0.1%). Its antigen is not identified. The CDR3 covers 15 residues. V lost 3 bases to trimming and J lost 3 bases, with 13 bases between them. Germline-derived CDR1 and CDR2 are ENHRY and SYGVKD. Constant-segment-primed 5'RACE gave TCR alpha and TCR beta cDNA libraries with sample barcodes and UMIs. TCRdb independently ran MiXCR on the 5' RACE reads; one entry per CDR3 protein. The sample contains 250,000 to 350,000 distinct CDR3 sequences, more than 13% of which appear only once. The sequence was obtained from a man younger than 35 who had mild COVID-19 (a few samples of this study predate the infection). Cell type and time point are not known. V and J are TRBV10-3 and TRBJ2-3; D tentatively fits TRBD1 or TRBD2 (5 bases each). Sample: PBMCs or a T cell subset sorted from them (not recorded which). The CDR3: CAISDPGTRTDTQYF. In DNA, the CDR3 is TGTGCCATCAGTGACCCCGGGACCCGAACAGATACGCAGTATTTT.